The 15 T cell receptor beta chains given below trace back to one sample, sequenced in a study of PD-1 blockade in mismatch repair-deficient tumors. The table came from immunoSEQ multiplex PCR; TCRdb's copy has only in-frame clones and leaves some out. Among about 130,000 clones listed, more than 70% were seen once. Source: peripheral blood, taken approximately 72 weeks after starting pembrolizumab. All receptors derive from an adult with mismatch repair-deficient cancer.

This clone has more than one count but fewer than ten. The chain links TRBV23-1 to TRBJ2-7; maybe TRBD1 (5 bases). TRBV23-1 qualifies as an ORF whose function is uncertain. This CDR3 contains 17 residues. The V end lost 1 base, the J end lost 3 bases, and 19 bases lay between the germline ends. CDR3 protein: CASSQLDPVTANYEQYF. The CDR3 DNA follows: TGCGCCAGCAGTCAATTGGACCCCGTGACAGCAAACTACGAGCAGTACTTC.

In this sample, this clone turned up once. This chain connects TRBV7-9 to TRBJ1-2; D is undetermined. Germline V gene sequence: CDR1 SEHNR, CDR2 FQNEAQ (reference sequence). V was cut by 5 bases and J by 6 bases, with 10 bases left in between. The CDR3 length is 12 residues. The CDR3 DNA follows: TGTGCCAGCAGCCGAGGAAATAATGGCTACACCTTC. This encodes CASSRGNNGYTF.

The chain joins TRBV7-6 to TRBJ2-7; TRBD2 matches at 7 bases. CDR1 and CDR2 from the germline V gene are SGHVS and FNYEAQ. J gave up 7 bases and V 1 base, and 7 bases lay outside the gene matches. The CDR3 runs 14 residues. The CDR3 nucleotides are TGTGCCAGCAGCTTAGATGGGCTAGCGGAGGAGCAGTACTTC. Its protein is CASSLDGLAEEQYF.

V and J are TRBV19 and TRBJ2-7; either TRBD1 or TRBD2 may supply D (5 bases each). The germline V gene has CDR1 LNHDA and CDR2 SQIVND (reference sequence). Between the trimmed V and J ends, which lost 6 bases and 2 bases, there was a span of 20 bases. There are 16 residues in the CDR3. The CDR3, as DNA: TGTGCCAGTAGAAAATCAGGGAGATCCCCTACCTACGAGCAGTACTTC. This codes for CASRKSGRSPTYEQYF.

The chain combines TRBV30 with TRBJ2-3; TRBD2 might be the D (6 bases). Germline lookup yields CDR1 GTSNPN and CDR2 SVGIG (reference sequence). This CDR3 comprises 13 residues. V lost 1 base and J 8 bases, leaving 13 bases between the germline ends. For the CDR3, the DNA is TGTGCCTGGAGTGACGCAATCGGGGGTACGCAGTATTTT. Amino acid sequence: CAWSDAIGGTQYF.

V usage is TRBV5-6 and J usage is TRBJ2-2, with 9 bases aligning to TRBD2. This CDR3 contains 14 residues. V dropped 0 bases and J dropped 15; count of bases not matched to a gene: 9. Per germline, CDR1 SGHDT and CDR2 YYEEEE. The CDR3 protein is CASSLGAGGLGVFF. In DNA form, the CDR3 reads TGTGCCAGCAGCTTGGGAGCGGGAGGCCTGGGGGTGTTTTTT. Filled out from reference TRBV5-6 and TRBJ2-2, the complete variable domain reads DAGVTQSPTHLIKTRGQQVTLRCSPKSGHDTVSWYQQALGQGPQFIFQYYEEEERQRGNFPDRFSGHQFPNYSSELNVNALLLGDSALYLCASSLGAGGLGVFFGEGSRLTVL.

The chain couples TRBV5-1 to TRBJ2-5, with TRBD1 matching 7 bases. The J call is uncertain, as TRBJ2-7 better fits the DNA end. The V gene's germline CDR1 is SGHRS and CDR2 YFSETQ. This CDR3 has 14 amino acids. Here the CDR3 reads CASSLGQGAYEQYF. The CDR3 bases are TGCGCCAGCAGCTTGGGACAGGGAGCCTACGAGCAGTACTTC.

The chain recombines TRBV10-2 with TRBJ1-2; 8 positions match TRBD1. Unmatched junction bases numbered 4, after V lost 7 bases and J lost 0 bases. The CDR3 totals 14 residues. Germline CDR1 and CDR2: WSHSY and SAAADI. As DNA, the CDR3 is TGCGCCAGCATGCCGACAGGGGCTAACTATGGCTACACCTTC. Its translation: CASMPTGANYGYTF.

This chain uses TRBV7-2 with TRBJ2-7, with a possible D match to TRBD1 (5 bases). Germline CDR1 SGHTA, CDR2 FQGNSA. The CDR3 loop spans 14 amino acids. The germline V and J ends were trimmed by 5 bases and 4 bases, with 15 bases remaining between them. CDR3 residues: CASSPETGLYEQYF. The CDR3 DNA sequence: TGTGCCAGCAGCCCTGAAACAGGCCTATACGAGCAGTACTTC.

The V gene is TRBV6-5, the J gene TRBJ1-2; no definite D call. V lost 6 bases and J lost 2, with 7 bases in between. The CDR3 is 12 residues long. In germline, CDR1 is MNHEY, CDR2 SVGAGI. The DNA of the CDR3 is TGTGCCAGCAGCCCAGTAAACTATGGCTACACCTTC. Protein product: CASSPVNYGYTF.

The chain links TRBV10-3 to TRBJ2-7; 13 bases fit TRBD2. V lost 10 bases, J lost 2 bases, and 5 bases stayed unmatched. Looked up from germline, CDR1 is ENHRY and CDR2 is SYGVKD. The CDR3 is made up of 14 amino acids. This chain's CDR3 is CATGTSGITYEQYF. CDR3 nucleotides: TGTGCCACGGGGACTAGCGGGATCACCTACGAGCAGTACTTC.

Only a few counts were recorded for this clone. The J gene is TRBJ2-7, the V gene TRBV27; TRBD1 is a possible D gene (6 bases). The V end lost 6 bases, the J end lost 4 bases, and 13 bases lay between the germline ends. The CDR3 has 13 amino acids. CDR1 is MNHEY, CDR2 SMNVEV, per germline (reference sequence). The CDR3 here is CASSPQGPYEQYF. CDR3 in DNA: TGTGCCAGCAGCCCACAGGGCCCGTACGAGCAGTACTTC.

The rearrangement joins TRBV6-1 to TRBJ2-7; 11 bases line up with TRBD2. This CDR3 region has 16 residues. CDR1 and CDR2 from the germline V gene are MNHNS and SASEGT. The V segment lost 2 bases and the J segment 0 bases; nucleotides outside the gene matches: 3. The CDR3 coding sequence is TGTGCCAGCAGTGAAACGGGGACTAGCGGCTCCTACGAGCAGTACTTC. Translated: CASSETGTSGSYEQYF.

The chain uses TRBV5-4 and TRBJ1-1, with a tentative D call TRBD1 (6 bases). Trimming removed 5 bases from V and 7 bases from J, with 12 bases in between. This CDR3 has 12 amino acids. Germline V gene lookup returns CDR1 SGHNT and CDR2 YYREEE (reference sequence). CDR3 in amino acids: CASRPGGGEAFF. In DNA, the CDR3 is TGTGCCAGCAGACCCGGAGGGGGTGAAGCTTTCTTT.

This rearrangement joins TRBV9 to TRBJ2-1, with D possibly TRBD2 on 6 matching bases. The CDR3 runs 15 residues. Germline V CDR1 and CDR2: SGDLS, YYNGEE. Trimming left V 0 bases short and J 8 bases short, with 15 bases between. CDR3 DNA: TGTGCCAGCAGCGTAGCCGGGAGAGCGCCGGATGAGCAGTTCTTC. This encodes CASSVAGRAPDEQFF.